The T cell receptor (beta chain) described here comes from a study of OX40 agonist ivuxolimab in advanced cancers. About the investigation overall: Ivuxolimab was a fully human IgG2 agonistic monoclonal antibody targeting the costimulatory receptor OX40 (CD134). Peripheral TCRbeta sequencing was intended to test whether TCR sequence diversity was altered and clonal T-cell expansion was caused by ivuxolimab. Intravenous ivuxolimab was administered to patients every 2 weeks at six dose levels: 0.01, 0.1, 0.3, 1.5, 3 and 10 mg/kg. Prior anti-PD-1, anti-PD-L1 or anti-CTLA-4 therapy was permitted, and 40% to 50% of dose-escalation patients had received checkpoint inhibitors. The dose-escalation cohort was about 87% male with a mean age of 60 years, ranging from about 20 to 80. Three dose-escalation patients achieved partial responses, one with hepatocellular carcinoma and two with cutaneous melanoma. The monotherapy dose-escalation portion (N ≈ 52 patients) of the phase I ivuxolimab trial is reported in the paper. Among the roughly 54 dose-escalation patients, some 20 had hepatocellular carcinoma, approximately 15 melanoma, 9 renal cell carcinoma and 9 head and neck cancer.

About this clone itself: What antigen it recognizes has not been identified. No base qualities exist here, and no much larger clone lies one base off it.

Taken from cysteine to phenylalanine, the CDR3 has 13 residues. Of all the DNA, just the CDR3 is kept, 39 bases in frame from base 1. For this chain, trimming is 5 bases at the V end and 6 bases at the J end, and the number of junction bases without a gene match is 6. CDR1 and CDR2 are drawn from the germline V gene: SGHAT, FQNNGV. To sequence the TCRbeta CDR3 region, genomic DNA was isolated from the sorted cells. TCRbeta CDR3 regions were sequenced using the immunoSEQ Assay. Entries here come from immuneACCESS through TCRdb and include only in-frame sequences with V and J called. Some clones fail to appear in such tables; in the studies checked, an unresolved V gene covers under half of the shortfall, and the cause of the remainder is unknown. In all, the sample holds nearly 95,000 clones, and 85% to 95% of those were seen once. The top ten clones comprise 2% to 3% of the sample. The research as a whole found: Antigen specificity was not determined for the clonally expanded peripheral T cells. After ivuxolimab, expanded clones were on average more numerous among CD8+ T cells than among CD4+ T cells. In the 0.1-3.0 mg/kg groups, partial responders were among the patients with the lowest normalized peripheral clonal expansion, particularly in CD8+ T cells. Low levels of normalized T-cell clonal expansion were also seen in some patients who did not respond. At doses of 0.1 to 3.0 mg/kg, clonal expansion of both CD4+ and CD8+ blood T cells was observed from baseline to week 6.

Patients with autoimmune disease history or receiving systemic immunosuppression were excluded from the trial. Peripheral blood for TCR sequencing was collected from all dose cohorts at baseline, on cycle 4 day 1, and on cycle 7 day 1. The samples were drawn from a first-in-human, open-label, multicenter phase I dose-escalation trial of ivuxolimab. Adults with locally advanced or metastatic melanoma, renal cell, hepatocellular, or head and neck squamous cell carcinoma were enrolled in the trial. Before TCR sequencing, CD4+ and CD8+ T cells were separately sorted from peripheral blood. The chain uses TRBV11-2 and TRBJ2-7; 8 junctional bases match TRBD2. The clonotype comes from an adult with an advanced solid tumor such as melanoma, head and neck, liver or kidney cancer. This material consisted of CD4+ or CD8+ T cells sorted from blood, taken in a trial of the OX40 agonist ivuxolimab. The CDR3 sequence is CASSPGLAGEQYF. The nucleotide sequence reads as follows: TGTGCCAGCAGCCCAGGACTAGCTGGCGAGCAGTACTTC.